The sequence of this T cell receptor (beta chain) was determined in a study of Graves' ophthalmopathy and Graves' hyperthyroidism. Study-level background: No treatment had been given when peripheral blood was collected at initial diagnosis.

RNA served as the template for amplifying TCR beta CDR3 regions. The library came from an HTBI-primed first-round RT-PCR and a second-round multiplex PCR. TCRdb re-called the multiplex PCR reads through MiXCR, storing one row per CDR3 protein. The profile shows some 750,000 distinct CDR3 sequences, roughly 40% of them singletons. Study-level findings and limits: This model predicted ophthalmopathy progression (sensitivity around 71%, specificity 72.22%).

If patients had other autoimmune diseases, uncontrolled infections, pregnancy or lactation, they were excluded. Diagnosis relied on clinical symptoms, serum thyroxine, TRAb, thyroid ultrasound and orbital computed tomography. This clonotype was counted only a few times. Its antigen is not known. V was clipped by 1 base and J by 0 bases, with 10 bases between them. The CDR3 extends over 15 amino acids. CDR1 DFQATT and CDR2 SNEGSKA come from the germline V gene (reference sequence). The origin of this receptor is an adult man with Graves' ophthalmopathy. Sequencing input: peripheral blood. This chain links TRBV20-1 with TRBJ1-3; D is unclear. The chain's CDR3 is CSARGTQDSGNTIYF. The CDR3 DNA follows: TGCAGTGCTAGAGGGACGCAAGACTCTGGAAACACCATATATTTT.